One and the same sample provided the 13 T cell receptor beta chains below, sequenced in a study of blood T cell repertoires in COVID-19. Clones were sequenced by immunoSEQ multiplex PCR, and TCRdb holds only the in-frame ones, with some missing. The sample lists under 200,000 clones; around 85% were seen once. Sequencing was carried out using PBMCs or T cells enriched from blood (not recorded which). Source of these receptors: a woman in her thirties or forties with acute COVID-19.

The chain employs TRBV2 and TRBJ2-2; maybe TRBD1 (6 bases). The V end was cut by 3 bases, the J end by 6 bases, with 14 bases between. The V gene's germline CDR1 is SNHLY and CDR2 FYNNEI. The length of the CDR3 is 15 residues. The CDR3 spells CASSDRRGGSGELFF. The CDR3 coding sequence is TGTGCCAGCAGTGACCGGCGAGGGGGATCCGGGGAGCTGTTTTTT.

The gene calls are TRBV7-2 and TRBJ2-5; 7 nucleotides align to TRBD2. Per the germline V gene, CDR1 is SGHTA and CDR2 is FQGNSA. J lost 4 bases, V lost 3 bases, and 11 bases had no gene match. The CDR3 spans 16 residues. CDR3 in amino acids: CASSLDNRGRRETQYF. The CDR3 DNA reads TGTGCCAGCAGCTTGGACAACCGCGGGAGAAGAGAGACCCAGTACTTC.

The rearrangement uses TRBV6-2 or TRBV6-3 and TRBJ2-3; 10 nucleotides align to TRBD2. Losses at the gene ends were 5 bases for V and 5 bases for J; bases not matched to a gene: 13. The CDR3 length is 17 residues. Germline CDR1 MNHEY, CDR2 SVGEGT. This chain's CDR3 is CASSPPTGSSGRDTQYF. The DNA for the CDR3 is TGTGCCAGCAGTCCCCCTACGGGGTCTAGCGGGAGAGATACGCAGTATTTT.

This rearrangement joins TRBV10-1 to TRBJ1-2; D is undetermined. CDR3 length equals 10 residues. Germline values: CDR1 WNHNN, CDR2 SYGVQD (reference sequence). The V end lost 9 bases, the J end lost 7 bases, and 9 bases lay between the germline ends. The chain's CDR3 is CARGRFGYTF. CDR3 coding DNA: TGCGCCAGAGGGAGATTTGGCTACACCTTC.

This chain connects TRBV19 to TRBJ1-2, with D hard to call. Germline V gene data show CDR1 as LNHDA and CDR2 as SQIVND (reference sequence). V was cut by 8 bases and J by 2 bases, with 9 bases left in between. The CDR3 loop spans 12 amino acids. In nucleotides, the CDR3 is TGTGCCAGTGAGGGCGTAAACTATGGCTACACCTTC. It yields the protein CASEGVNYGYTF.

The chain carries TRBV29-1 and TRBJ1-5; 7 bases are shared with TRBD1. This CDR3 is 12 amino acids long. J was trimmed by 5 bases and V by 6 bases; bases with no gene match: 4. Germline V gene lookup returns CDR1 SQVTM and CDR2 ANQGSEA. This CDR3 reads CSVSGTDQPQHF. DNA of the CDR3: TGCAGCGTCTCAGGGACAGATCAGCCCCAGCATTTT.

This clone was counted only a few times. This sequence joins TRBV29-1 and TRBJ1-1, with D maybe TRBD1 (5 bases). There are 15 residues in the CDR3. Germline assignment: CDR1 SQVTM and CDR2 ANQGSEA. V was pared by 4 bases and J by 6 bases, with 21 bases between. CDR3 nucleotide sequence: TGCAGCGTTGTGGGGGGAAATGTGGTTGGCGCTGAAGCTTTCTTT. It codes for CSVVGGNVVGAEAFF.

The chain combines TRBV18 with TRBJ1-6; 8 nucleotides line up with TRBD1. Germline V gives CDR1 KGHSH, CDR2 LQKENI. The CDR3 sequence is 15 residues long. The junction had 6 bases not matched to a gene; V was cut back by 4 bases and J by 7 bases. The CDR3 DNA reads TGTGCCAGCTCACGGTTGACAGGGGACAATTCACCCCTCCACTTT. Its protein is CASSRLTGDNSPLHF.

The DNA of the CDR3 is TGTGCCAGCAGCTTAGCGGGACAAGATACGCAGTATTTT. Protein: CASSLAGQDTQYF. This sequence joins TRBV7-9 and TRBJ2-3; D may be TRBD1 (6 bases). The germline V gene encodes CDR1 SEHNR and CDR2 FQNEAQ (reference sequence). CDR3 length equals 13 residues. The V and J ends lost 0 bases and 5 bases respectively, with 6 bases between them.

V is TRBV5-4 and J is TRBJ2-5, with TRBD2 identical over 8 bases. J lost 3 bases, V lost 3 bases, and 10 bases had no gene match. In germline, CDR1 is SGHNT, CDR2 YYREEE (reference sequence). This CDR3 has 16 residues. This CDR3 is CASSSTGGRSEETQYF. In DNA form, the CDR3 reads TGTGCCAGCAGCTCGACTGGCGGGAGGAGCGAAGAGACCCAGTACTTC.

This clone was observed a few times. The J gene is TRBJ2-2, the V gene TRBV4-1; 8 nucleotides agree with TRBD2. After removal of 6 bases from V and 5 bases from J, the junction contained 11 bases not matched to a gene. Germline values: CDR1 MGHRA, CDR2 YSYEKL. The CDR3 is 16 amino acids. CDR3 amino acids: CASSTPSGRATGELFF. The CDR3 DNA is TGCGCCAGCAGTACCCCGAGCGGGAGAGCAACCGGGGAGCTGTTTTTT.

The V call is TRBV19, the J call TRBJ1-2, with 8 bases matching TRBD1. Germline CDR1 and CDR2: LNHDA and SQIVND (reference sequence). V shed 2 bases, J shed 6 bases, and the junction held 8 bases outside the gene matches. The CDR3 loop spans 15 amino acids. The CDR3 bases are TGTGCCAGTAGTATAAGGACAGGGCCAGTGGATGGCTACACCTTC. Protein: CASSIRTGPVDGYTF.

This sequence joins TRBV5-1 and TRBJ2-7; perhaps TRBD1 as D (5 bases). Germline assignment: CDR1 SGHRS and CDR2 YFSETQ. V lost 1 base and J lost 6, with 17 bases in between. The CDR3 runs to 15 residues. The CDR3 loop reads CASSLLMGQAGEQYF. The CDR3 DNA reads TGCGCCAGCAGCTTGCTAATGGGGCAAGCCGGCGAGCAGTACTTC.